This T cell receptor (beta chain) was identified in a study of blood T cells in healthy people across ages. A second about 6 to 12 cycle PCR used barcoded and J-beta primers. TCRdb used MiXCR to reprocess the 5' RACE reads, holding one entry per CDR3 protein. The sample includes 600,000 to 850,000 distinct CDR3 sequences, about 42% of them seen just once. J lost 1 base, V lost 6 bases, and 4 bases had no gene match. The CDR3 totals 14 residues. Looked up from germline, CDR1 is MNHEY and CDR2 is SVGAGI. The sequencing input was blood. This chain links TRBV6-5 with TRBJ2-3; 7 nucleotides match TRBD2. The sequence came from a woman aged 55-69 years in good health. Here the CDR3 DNA reads TGTGCCAGCAGGGGAGGGTTAGGCACAGATACGCAGTATTTT. Translated: CASRGGLGTDTQYF.